Included here is one TCR beta chain sequence, with context. What it binds is unknown. The V and J ends lost 7 bases and 3 bases, in that order; junction bases with no gene match: 1. This CDR3 comprises 13 residues. Germline CDR1 and CDR2: MDHEN and SYDVKM. This table comes from immunoSEQ multiplex PCR, and its TCRdb copy is limited to in-frame clones, with some not included. Of roughly 100,000 clones detected, around 86% appear once; the ten largest clones hold about 4%. This specimen belongs to a study of cytomegalovirus exposure and HLA in healthy donors. Study-level information: Later analysis reported that the approximately 120 validation repertoires shared the platform of the roughly 710 first-cohort repertoires. Regarding the study as a whole: The study listed roughly 160 cytomegalovirus-associated TCR beta chains.

Sequenced: PBMCs. The receptor comes from a woman under 30 in good health and CMV-seropositive. The chain employs TRBV28 and TRBJ2-7, with 12 bases that match TRBD2. As DNA, the CDR3 is TGTGCCAGCACTAGCGGGGGGGTCTACGAGCAGTACTTC. This codes for CASTSGGVYEQYF.